A selection of T cell receptor beta chains follows, all from one sample in a study of blood T cell repertoires in COVID-19. Generated by immunoSEQ multiplex PCR, the TCRdb table keeps only in-frame clones and is missing some. The data contain around 230,000 clones, about 87% of them singletons. The sample comprised PBMCs or T cells enriched from blood (not recorded which). Every receptor here comes from a woman aged 40 to 50 with acute COVID-19. The conserved cysteine and the conserved F or W are not part of the CDR3 here.

V gene: TRBV30; CDR3 protein: AWSYRGLYNEQF
V gene: TRBV15; CDR3 protein: ATSSTGDYGYT
V gene: TRBV7-7; CDR3 protein: ASSLTGASNEKLF
V gene: TRBV9; CDR3 protein: ASSAGTGVYNEQF
V gene: TRBV19; CDR3 protein: ASSTQGLAGGVFSYNEQF
V gene: TRBV4-3; CDR3 protein: ASSQEQGGFTEAF
V gene: TRBV3-1/TRBV3-2; CDR3 protein: ASSPDSSGANVLT
V gene: TRBV7-2; CDR3 protein: ASSPGDSSYGYT
V gene: TRBV9; CDR3 protein: ASSGDRGQSGELF
V gene: TRBV19; CDR3 protein: ASSIREGTANTGELF
V gene: TRBV6-2/TRBV6-3; CDR3 protein: ASSYDRDRGSYNSPLH
V gene: TRBV7-8; CDR3 protein: ASMVEAVNTEAF
V gene: TRBV19; CDR3 protein: ATALAGGYTGELF
V gene: TRBV5-4; CDR3 protein: ASSSMSEGNQPQH
V gene: TRBV19; CDR3 protein: ASMSWESGTDTQY
V gene: TRBV30; CDR3 protein: AWSRGGGSTEAF
V gene: TRBV5-4; CDR3 protein: ASSRETVREPPGYGYT
V gene: TRBV27; CDR3 protein: ASTDRDRGGNSPLH
V gene: TRBV5-5; CDR3 protein: ASSLWPLGGMNTEAF
V gene: TRBV10-3; CDR3 protein: AIRPGLGGTGELF
V gene: TRBV29-1; CDR3 protein: SVLRTIGGVSTDTQY
V gene: TRBV19; CDR3 protein: ASSRDMRTEAF
V gene: TRBV7-2; CDR3 protein: ASGGLLYNEQF
V gene: TRBV19; CDR3 protein: ASTVTGGSNSPLH
V gene: TRBV5-1; CDR3 protein: ASSSGLAEYNEQF
V gene: TRBV5-6; CDR3 protein: ASSFVRGGELF
V gene: TRBV2; CDR3 protein: ASRLGDISNQPQH
V gene: TRBV7-2; CDR3 protein: ASSASGTPGEQY
V gene: TRBV5-4; CDR3 protein: ASSWGQGAPLH
V gene: TRBV10-1; CDR3 protein: ASSEASTGENIQY
V gene: TRBV24-1; CDR3 protein: ATSEGGTTGGGEQF
V gene: TRBV7-8; CDR3 protein: ASSLGLLNQPQH
V gene: TRBV24-1; CDR3 protein: ATSDIFRQGTSPLH
V gene: TRBV27; CDR3 protein: ASRIAGGPTGELF
V gene: TRBV5-4; CDR3 protein: ASSPGTGLGELF
V gene: TRBV3-1/TRBV3-2; CDR3 protein: ASSHPLAGGRNEQF
V gene: TRBV2; CDR3 protein: ASRYPASSSRGYT
V gene: TRBV5-1; CDR3 protein: ASSQTGRGDSPLH
V gene: TRBV9; CDR3 protein: ASSVERGLGNTIY
V gene: TRBV5-1; CDR3 protein: ASSLEASSYNEQF